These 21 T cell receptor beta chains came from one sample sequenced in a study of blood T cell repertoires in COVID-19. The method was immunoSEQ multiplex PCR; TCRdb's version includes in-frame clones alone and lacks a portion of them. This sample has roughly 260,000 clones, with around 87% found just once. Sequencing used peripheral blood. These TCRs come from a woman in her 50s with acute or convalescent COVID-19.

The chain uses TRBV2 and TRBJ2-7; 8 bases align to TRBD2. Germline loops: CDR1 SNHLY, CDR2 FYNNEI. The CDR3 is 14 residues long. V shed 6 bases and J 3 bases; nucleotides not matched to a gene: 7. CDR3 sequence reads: CASRSGLENYEQYF. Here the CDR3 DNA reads TGTGCCAGCAGATCGGGACTAGAGAACTACGAGCAGTACTTC. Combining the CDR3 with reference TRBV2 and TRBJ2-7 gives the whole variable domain EPEVTQTPSHQVTQMGQEVILRCVPISNHLYFYWYRQILGQKVEFLVSFYNNEISEKSEIFDDQFSVERPDGSNFTLKIRSTKLEDSAMYFCASRSGLENYEQYFGPGTRLTVT.

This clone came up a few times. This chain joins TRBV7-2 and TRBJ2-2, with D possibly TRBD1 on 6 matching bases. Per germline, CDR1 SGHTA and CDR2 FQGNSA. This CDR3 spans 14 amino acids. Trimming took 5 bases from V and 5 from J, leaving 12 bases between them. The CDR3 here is CASSRTGFTGELFF. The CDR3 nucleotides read TGTGCCAGCAGCAGAACAGGGTTTACCGGGGAGCTGTTTTTT.

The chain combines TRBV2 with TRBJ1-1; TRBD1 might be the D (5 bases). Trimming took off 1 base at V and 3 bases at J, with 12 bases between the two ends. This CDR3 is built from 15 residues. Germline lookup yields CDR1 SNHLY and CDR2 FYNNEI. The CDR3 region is CASSEGAGKDTEAFF. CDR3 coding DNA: TGTGCCAGCAGTGAAGGAGCAGGGAAGGACACTGAAGCTTTCTTT.

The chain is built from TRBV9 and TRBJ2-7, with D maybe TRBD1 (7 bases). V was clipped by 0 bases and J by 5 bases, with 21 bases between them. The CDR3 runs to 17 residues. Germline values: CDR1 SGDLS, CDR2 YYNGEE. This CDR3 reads CASSVAPSGTGEDEQYF. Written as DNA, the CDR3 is TGTGCCAGCAGCGTAGCCCCCTCCGGCACAGGGGAGGACGAGCAGTACTTC.

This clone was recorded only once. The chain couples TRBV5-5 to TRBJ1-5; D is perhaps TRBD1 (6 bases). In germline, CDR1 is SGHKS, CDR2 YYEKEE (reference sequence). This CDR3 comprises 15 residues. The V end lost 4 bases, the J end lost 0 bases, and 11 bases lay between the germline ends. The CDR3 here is CASSLGQYSNQPQHF. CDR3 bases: TGTGCCAGCAGCCTGGGACAATATAGCAATCAGCCCCAGCATTTT. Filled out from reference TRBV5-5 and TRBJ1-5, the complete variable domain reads DAGVTQSPTHLIKTRGQQVTLRCSPISGHKSVSWYQQVLGQGPQFIFQYYEKEERGRGNFPDRFSARQFPNYSSELNVNALLLGDSALYLCASSLGQYSNQPQHFGDGTRLSIL.

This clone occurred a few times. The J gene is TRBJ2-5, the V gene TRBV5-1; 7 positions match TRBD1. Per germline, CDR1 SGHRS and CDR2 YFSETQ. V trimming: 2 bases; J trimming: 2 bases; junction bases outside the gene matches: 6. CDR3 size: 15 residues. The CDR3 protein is CASSFARQGQETQYF. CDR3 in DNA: TGCGCCAGCAGCTTCGCCCGACAGGGACAAGAGACCCAGTACTTC.

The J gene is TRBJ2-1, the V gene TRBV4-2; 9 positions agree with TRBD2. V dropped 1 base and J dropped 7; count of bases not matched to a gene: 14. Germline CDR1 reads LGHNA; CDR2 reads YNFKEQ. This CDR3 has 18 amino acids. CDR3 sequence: CASSQVLFSGSGVNEQFF. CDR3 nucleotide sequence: TGTGCCAGCAGCCAAGTACTCTTTAGCGGGAGTGGGGTTAATGAGCAGTTCTTC.

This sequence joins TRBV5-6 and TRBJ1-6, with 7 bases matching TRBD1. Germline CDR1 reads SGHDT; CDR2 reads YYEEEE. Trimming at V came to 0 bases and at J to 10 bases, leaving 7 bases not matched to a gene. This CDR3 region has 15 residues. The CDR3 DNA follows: TGTGCCAGCAGCTTGGGACAGGGCTTTGGCTCACCCCTCCACTTT. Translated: CASSLGQGFGSPLHF.

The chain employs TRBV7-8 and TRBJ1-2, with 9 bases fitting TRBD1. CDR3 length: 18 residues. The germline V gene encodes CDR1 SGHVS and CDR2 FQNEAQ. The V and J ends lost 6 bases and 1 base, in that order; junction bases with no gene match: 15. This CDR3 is CASSFLGTGTFFNYGYTF. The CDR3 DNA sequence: TGTGCCAGCAGTTTCCTAGGGACAGGGACGTTTTTTAACTATGGCTACACCTTC. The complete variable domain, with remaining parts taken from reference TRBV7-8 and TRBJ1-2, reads GAGVSQSPRYKVAKRGQDVALRCDPISGHVSLFWYQQALGQGPEFLTYFQNEAQLDKSGLPSDRFFAERPEGSVSTLKIQRTQQEDSAVYLCASSFLGTGTFFNYGYTFGSGTRLTVV.

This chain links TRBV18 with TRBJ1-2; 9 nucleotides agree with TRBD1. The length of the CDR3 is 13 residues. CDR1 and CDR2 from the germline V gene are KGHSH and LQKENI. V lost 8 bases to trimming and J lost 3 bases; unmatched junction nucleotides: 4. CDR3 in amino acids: CASRRDRDYGYTF. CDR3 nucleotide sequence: TGTGCCAGCAGAAGGGACAGGGACTATGGCTACACCTTC.

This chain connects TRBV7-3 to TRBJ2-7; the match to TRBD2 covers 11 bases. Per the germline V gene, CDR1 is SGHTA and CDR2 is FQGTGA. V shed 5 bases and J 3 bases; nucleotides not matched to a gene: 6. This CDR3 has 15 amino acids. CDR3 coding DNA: TGTGCCAGCAGCCAAGGGACTAGCGGCCACTACGAGCAGTACTTC. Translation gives CASSQGTSGHYEQYF.

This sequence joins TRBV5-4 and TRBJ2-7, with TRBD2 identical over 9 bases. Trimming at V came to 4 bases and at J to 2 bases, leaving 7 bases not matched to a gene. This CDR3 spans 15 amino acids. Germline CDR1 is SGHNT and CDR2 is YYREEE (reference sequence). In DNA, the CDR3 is TGTGCCAGCAGCGTTCCTAGCGGGAACCCCTACGAGCAGTACTTC. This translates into CASSVPSGNPYEQYF. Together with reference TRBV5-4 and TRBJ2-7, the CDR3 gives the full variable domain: ETGVTQSPTHLIKTRGQQVTLRCSSQSGHNTVSWYQQALGQGPQFIFQYYREEENGRGNFPPRFSGLQFPNYSSELNVNALELDDSALYLCASSVPSGNPYEQYFGPGTRLTVT.

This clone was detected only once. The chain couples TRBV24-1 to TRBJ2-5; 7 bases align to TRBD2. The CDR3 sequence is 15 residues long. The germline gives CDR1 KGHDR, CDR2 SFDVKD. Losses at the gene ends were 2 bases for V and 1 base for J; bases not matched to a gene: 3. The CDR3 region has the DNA TGTGCCACCAGTGATTGGGAGGGGTTCCAAGAGACCCAGTACTTC. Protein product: CATSDWEGFQETQYF.

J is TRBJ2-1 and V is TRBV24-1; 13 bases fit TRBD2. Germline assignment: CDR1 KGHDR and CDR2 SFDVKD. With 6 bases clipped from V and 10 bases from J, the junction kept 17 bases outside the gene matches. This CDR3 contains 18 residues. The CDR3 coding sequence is TGTGCCACCAGTCATTCGACTAGCGGGAGGCCTGCATACCTCGAGCAGTTCTTC. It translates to CATSHSTSGRPAYLEQFF.

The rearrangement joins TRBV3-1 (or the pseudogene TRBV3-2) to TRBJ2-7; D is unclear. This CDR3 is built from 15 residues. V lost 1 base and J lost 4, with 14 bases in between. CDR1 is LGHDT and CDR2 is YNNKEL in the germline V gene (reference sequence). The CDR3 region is CASSQVVGYSYEQYF. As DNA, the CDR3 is TGTGCCAGCAGCCAAGTTGTCGGCTACAGTTACGAGCAGTACTTC.

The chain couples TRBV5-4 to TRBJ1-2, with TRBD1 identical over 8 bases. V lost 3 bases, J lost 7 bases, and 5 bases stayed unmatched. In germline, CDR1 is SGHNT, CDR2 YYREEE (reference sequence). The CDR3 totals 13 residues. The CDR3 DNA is TGTGCCAGCAGCTCAGGACAGGGAGGTGGCTACACCTTC. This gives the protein CASSSGQGGGYTF.

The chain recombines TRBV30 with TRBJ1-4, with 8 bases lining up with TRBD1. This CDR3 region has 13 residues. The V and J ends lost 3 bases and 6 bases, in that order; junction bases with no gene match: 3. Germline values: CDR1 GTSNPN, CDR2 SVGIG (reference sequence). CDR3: CAWRNRGDEKLFF. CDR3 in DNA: TGTGCCTGGAGAAACAGGGGGGATGAAAAACTGTTTTTT.

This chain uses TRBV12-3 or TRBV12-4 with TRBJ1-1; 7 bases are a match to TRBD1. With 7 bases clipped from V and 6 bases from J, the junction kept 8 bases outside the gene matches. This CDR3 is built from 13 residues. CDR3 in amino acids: CASTQFRGAEAFF. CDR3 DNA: TGTGCCAGCACTCAATTCAGGGGGGCTGAAGCTTTCTTT.

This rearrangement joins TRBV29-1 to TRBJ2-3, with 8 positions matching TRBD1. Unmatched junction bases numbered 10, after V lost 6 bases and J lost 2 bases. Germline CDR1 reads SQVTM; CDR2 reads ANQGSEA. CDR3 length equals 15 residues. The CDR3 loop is CSVEAWTGSTDTQYF. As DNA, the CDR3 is TGCAGCGTCGAGGCTTGGACAGGGTCCACAGATACGCAGTATTTT.

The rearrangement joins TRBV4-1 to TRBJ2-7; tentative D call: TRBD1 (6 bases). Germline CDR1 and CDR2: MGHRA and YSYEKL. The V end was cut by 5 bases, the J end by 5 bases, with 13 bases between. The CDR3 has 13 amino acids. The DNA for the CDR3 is TGCGCCAGCAGCACGGGGCACAGGGACGAGCAGTACTTC. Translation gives CASSTGHRDEQYF.

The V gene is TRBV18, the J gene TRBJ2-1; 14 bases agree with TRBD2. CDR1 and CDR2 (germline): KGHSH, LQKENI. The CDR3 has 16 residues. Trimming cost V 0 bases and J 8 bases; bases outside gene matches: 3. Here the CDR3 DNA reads TGTGCCAGCTCACCACCCGGGACTAGCGGGAGTTATGAGCAGTTCTTC. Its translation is CASSPPGTSGSYEQFF.